This passage covers 3 T cell receptor beta chains from one sample sequenced in a study of T cell responses to AZD1222 COVID-19 vaccine. This table comes from immunoSEQ multiplex PCR, and its TCRdb copy is limited to in-frame clones, with some not included. Of some 60,000 clones listed, approximately 80% are singletons. The source was peripheral blood, collected 28 days after the second AZD1222 dose. These receptors came from an adult who received the AZD1222 COVID-19 vaccine.

The chain uses TRBV28 and TRBJ1-2; no clear D gene. Per the germline V gene, CDR1 is MDHEN and CDR2 is SYDVKM. The CDR3 extends over 13 amino acids. The germline V and J ends were trimmed by 1 base and 5 bases, with 8 bases remaining between them. CDR3 sequence reads: CASSLFPWYGYTF. In nucleotides, the CDR3 is TGTGCCAGCAGTTTATTTCCGTGGTATGGCTACACCTTC.

The gene calls are TRBV2 and TRBJ1-5; D is unclear. The CDR3 runs 12 residues. Trimming removed 8 bases at V and 9 bases at J, with 14 bases between. Germline V lookup: CDR1 SNHLY, CDR2 FYNNEI. CDR3 coding DNA: TGTGCCAGCCAACTCCGCGGCCGGCCCCAGCATTTT. Residues: CASQLRGRPQHF.

The V gene is TRBV5-4, the J gene TRBJ1-2; TRBD1 aligns across 9 bases. Trimming removed 0 bases from V and 6 bases from J; junction bases left unmatched: 9. Germline V gene data show CDR1 as SGHNT and CDR2 as YYREEE (reference sequence). CDR3 length: 16 residues. CDR3 nucleotide sequence: TGTGCCAGCAGCTTGGCCTTAGTAGGACAGGGGAATGGCTACACCTTC. The encoded protein is CASSLALVGQGNGYTF. Full variable domain (remainder filled in from reference TRBV5-4 and TRBJ1-2): ETGVTQSPTHLIKTRGQQVTLRCSSQSGHNTVSWYQQALGQGPQFIFQYYREEENGRGNFPPRFSGLQFPNYSSELNVNALELDDSALYLCASSLALVGQGNGYTFGSGTRLTVV.